Following are 18 T cell receptor beta chains from one sample sequenced in a study of preoperative IRX-2 immunotherapy in early breast cancer. Sample treatment: preoperative locoregional IRX-2 cytokine immunotherapy. Method: immunoSEQ multiplex PCR; TCRdb's copy keeps in-frame clones and lacks some. The sample yields around 88,000 clones, 86% seen once. The sequenced sample was tumor tissue, obtained after IRX-2 immunotherapy. The receptor set was obtained from a human donor with breast cancer.

J is TRBJ2-1 and V is TRBV19; 10 bases align to TRBD2. The CDR3 extends over 17 amino acids. With V trimmed by 2 bases and J by 0 bases, 4 bases remained unmatched. Germline CDR1 and CDR2: LNHDA and SQIVND (reference sequence). CDR3 loop: CASSIPSGGGSYNEQFF. The DNA of the CDR3 is TGTGCCAGTAGTATACCCAGCGGGGGGGGCTCCTACAATGAGCAGTTCTTC.

The gene calls are TRBV19 and TRBJ1-1; 11 nucleotides line up with TRBD1. This CDR3 contains 18 residues. Germline CDR1 and CDR2: LNHDA and SQIVND (reference sequence). Unmatched junction bases numbered 8, after V lost 2 bases and J lost 0 bases. This CDR3 reads CASSIRTGGLGMNTEAFF. The CDR3 nucleotides read TGTGCCAGTAGTATACGGACAGGGGGCCTGGGGATGAACACTGAAGCTTTCTTT.

The V gene is TRBV28, the J gene TRBJ2-7; 7 nucleotides align to TRBD1. The CDR3 contains 14 residues. J gave up 4 bases and V 5 bases, and 8 bases lay outside the gene matches. Germline V CDR1 and CDR2: MDHEN, SYDVKM. This chain's CDR3 is CASSHYLQGYEQYF. In nucleotides, the CDR3 is TGTGCCAGCAGTCATTACCTACAGGGGTACGAGCAGTACTTC.

This sequence joins TRBV5-3 and TRBJ1-5; D unresolved. TRBV5-3 is an ORF for which the function is uncertain. This CDR3 region has 14 residues. V was shortened by 0 bases and J by 7 bases, with 11 bases between the two germline ends. Here the CDR3 reads CARSLGRSEQPQHF. The CDR3 DNA is TGTGCCAGAAGCTTGGGGAGGAGCGAGCAGCCCCAGCATTTT.

This chain links TRBV6-8 with TRBJ1-5; tentative D call: TRBD1 (5 bases). V lost 6 bases and J lost 4, with 10 bases in between. The CDR3 loop spans 13 amino acids. Germline V gives CDR1 MNHGY, CDR2 SAAAGT. CDR3 DNA: TGTGCCAGCAGACGGGGCACTAATCAGCCCCAGCATTTT. It is translated as CASRRGTNQPQHF.

The chain couples TRBV6-8 to TRBJ2-7; weak D call: TRBD2 (5 bases). The CDR3 contains 13 residues. Germline CDR1 MNHGY, CDR2 SAAAGT. V lost 10 bases and J lost 2, with 15 bases in between. The CDR3 DNA is TGTGCCACCGTTAGCGCCGGTCCCTACGAGCAGTACTTC. It codes for CATVSAGPYEQYF.

The chain links TRBV19 to TRBJ1-4; D gene uncertain. Germline V gene data show CDR1 as LNHDA and CDR2 as SQIVND (reference sequence). Trimming took off 1 base at V and 8 bases at J, with 14 bases between the two ends. The CDR3 is 15 amino acids. CDR3 sequence: CASSIGQLVGEKLFF. Written as DNA, the CDR3 is TGTGCCAGTAGTATAGGACAACTTGTTGGGGAAAAACTGTTTTTT.

The genes are TRBV5-1 and TRBJ2-1; 7 bases are shared with TRBD2. The ends lost 3 bases at V and 6 bases at J; junction bases unmatched: 6. Germline V gene data show CDR1 as SGHRS and CDR2 as YFSETQ. CDR3 length: 14 amino acids. The CDR3 loop reads CASSSGGGSNEQFF. CDR3 DNA: TGCGCCAGCAGCTCCGGGGGAGGGAGCAATGAGCAGTTCTTC.

This rearrangement joins TRBV19 to TRBJ1-6; tentatively, D is TRBD1 (5 bases). The V and J ends lost 10 bases and 1 base respectively, with 8 bases between them. The germline CDR1 and CDR2 sequences are LNHDA and SQIVND (reference sequence). The CDR3 runs to 13 residues. The chain's CDR3 is CATAGSYNSPLHF. CDR3 nucleotides: TGTGCCACCGCAGGGTCCTATAATTCACCCCTCCACTTT.

The chain joins TRBV28 to TRBJ1-4, with D perhaps TRBD1 (5 bases). Trimming took off 5 bases at V and 0 bases at J, with 10 bases between the two ends. The CDR3 spans 15 residues. Germline V gene lookup returns CDR1 MDHEN and CDR2 SYDVKM. The CDR3 loop is CASSLDTATNEKLFF. DNA of the CDR3: TGTGCCAGCAGTCTGGACACCGCAACTAATGAAAAACTGTTTTTT.

This sequence joins TRBV7-6 and TRBJ2-1; D might be TRBD2 (5 bases). CDR1 is SGHVS and CDR2 is FNYEAQ in the germline V gene. V gave up 5 bases and J gave up 8 bases, with 16 bases separating them. The CDR3 runs 14 residues. The CDR3 sequence: CASSQDLSSDEQFF. Here the CDR3 DNA reads TGTGCCAGCAGCCAGGACCTTAGTAGCGATGAGCAGTTCTTC.

The V and J genes are TRBV6-8 and TRBJ1-4; 7 bases match TRBD1. The germline gives CDR1 MNHGY, CDR2 SAAAGT. With 5 bases clipped from V and 5 bases from J, the junction kept 5 bases outside the gene matches. The CDR3 is 14 residues long. This CDR3 reads CASSNRGGNEKLFF. CDR3 sequence (DNA): TGTGCCAGCAGTAACAGGGGAGGGAATGAAAAACTGTTTTTT.

V gene TRBV11-3 combines with J gene TRBJ2-3; D may correspond to TRBD1 or TRBD2 (5 bases each). The V gene lost 5 bases and the J gene lost 2 bases, with 20 bases spanning the gap. This CDR3 has 17 amino acids. Per germline, CDR1 SGHNT and CDR2 YENEEA. CDR3 nucleotides: TGTGCCAGCAGCCCCAACCCTTGGGGACGTTTCACAGATACGCAGTATTTT. It encodes CASSPNPWGRFTDTQYF.

In DNA form, the CDR3 reads TGTGCCAGCAGTTACCCGGGACAGGGATACTACGAGCAGTACTTC. It codes for CASSYPGQGYYEQYF. The chain combines TRBV6-8 with TRBJ2-7; 9 bases are shared with TRBD1. In germline, CDR1 is MNHGY, CDR2 SAAAGT. This CDR3 is built from 15 residues. The V and J ends lost 2 bases and 3 bases, in that order; junction bases with no gene match: 5.

This chain links TRBV23-1 with TRBJ1-1; D is perhaps TRBD1 (5 bases). TRBV23-1 counts as an open reading frame of uncertain function. The germline V and J ends were trimmed by 6 bases and 2 bases, with 10 bases remaining between them. CDR3 length: 13 amino acids. In nucleotides, the CDR3 is TGCGCCAGCAGCTTGGGGCTTAACACTGAAGCTTTCTTT. It is translated as CASSLGLNTEAFF.

V gene TRBV18 combines with J gene TRBJ2-7; TRBD1 matches at 10 bases. The CDR3 is made up of 15 amino acids. Trimming cost V 3 bases and J 2 bases; bases outside gene matches: 4. Germline CDR1 reads KGHSH; CDR2 reads LQKENI. CDR3 region: CASSPGQGLTYEQYF. The DNA for the CDR3 is TGTGCCAGCTCACCGGGACAGGGGTTGACCTACGAGCAGTACTTC.

The chain uses TRBV19 and TRBJ1-4; possibly TRBD1 for D (6 bases). V was cut by 3 bases and J by 0 bases, with 14 bases left in between. CDR3 length equals 17 residues. The V gene's germline CDR1 is LNHDA and CDR2 SQIVND (reference sequence). This CDR3 reads CASSIRTGRTTNEKLFF. CDR3 sequence (DNA): TGTGCCAGTAGTATTCGAACAGGGAGGACAACTAATGAAAAACTGTTTTTT.

The chain carries TRBV6-4 and TRBJ2-5, with D perhaps being TRBD1 or TRBD2 (7 bases each). V was clipped by 6 bases and J by 4 bases, with 12 bases between them. Germline lookup yields CDR1 MRHNA and CDR2 SNTAGT. The CDR3 has 13 amino acids. In DNA form, the CDR3 reads TGTGCCAGCAGCAGGGGGGGCAGAGAGACCCAGTACTTC. Translated, it gives CASSRGGRETQYF.